Following are 32 T cell receptor beta chains from one sample sequenced in a study of blood T cell repertoires in COVID-19. Measured with immunoSEQ multiplex PCR; TCRdb has only the in-frame clones, and not every one. In the table there are about 310,000 clones, around 90% of which are singletons. The material sequenced was peripheral blood. The receptors stem from a man over 45 with active or convalescent COVID-19.

V gene TRBV4-1 combines with J gene TRBJ1-6; TRBD1 agrees at 9 bases. The germline V gene has CDR1 MGHRA and CDR2 YSYEKL. The CDR3 length is 19 residues. J gave up 2 bases and V 2 bases, and 10 bases lay outside the gene matches. CDR3 nucleotide sequence: TGCGCCAGCAGCCAATTTGCGGGACAGGGAGACACCTATAATTCACCCCTCCACTTT. Its protein is CASSQFAGQGDTYNSPLHF.

V is TRBV19 and J is TRBJ2-7; 8 nucleotides agree with TRBD1. The CDR3 is made up of 14 amino acids. The J segment lost 2 bases and the V segment lost 7 bases, leaving 7 bases of the junction unmatched. CDR1 and CDR2 from the germline V gene are LNHDA and SQIVND (reference sequence). The CDR3, as DNA: TGTGCCAGTACCGGAACGGACAGGGCCTACGAGCAGTACTTC. Translation: CASTGTDRAYEQYF.

The V and J genes are TRBV28 and TRBJ1-1, with D unresolved. CDR1 is MDHEN, CDR2 SYDVKM, per germline. The CDR3 has 13 residues. V gave up 3 bases and J gave up 5 bases, with 10 bases separating them. The CDR3 DNA reads TGTGCCAGCAGTTTCGGTAGTCTAACTGAAGCTTTCTTT. Encoded protein: CASSFGSLTEAFF.

The chain combines TRBV6-5 with TRBJ1-1; tentatively, D is TRBD1 (5 bases). The V end lost 6 bases, the J end lost 11 bases, and 22 bases lay between the germline ends. The germline V gene has CDR1 MNHEY and CDR2 SVGAGI. This CDR3 contains 14 residues. The DNA of the CDR3 is TGTGCCAGCAGGCAAGACCGGGACTTCCTTCGGGCTTTCTTT. Translating gives CASRQDRDFLRAFF.

The chain carries TRBV28 and TRBJ1-4; 9 bases map to TRBD1. Looked up from germline, CDR1 is MDHEN and CDR2 is SYDVKM. This CDR3 has 14 amino acids. The V gene end was trimmed by 3 bases and the J gene end by 7 bases; junction bases not matched to a gene: 3. As DNA, the CDR3 is TGTGCCAGCAGTTTGGACAGGGGTAGTGAAAAACTGTTTTTT. Translated, it gives CASSLDRGSEKLFF.

CDR3 DNA: TGTGCCAGCAGCTTGGGACAGAACAACGAGCAGTACTTC. It translates to CASSLGQNNEQYF. This chain joins TRBV5-6 and TRBJ2-7, with D possibly TRBD1 on 5 matching bases. Germline V gives CDR1 SGHDT, CDR2 YYEEEE. V was pared by 0 bases and J by 5 bases, with 9 bases between. This CDR3 is built from 13 residues. The full variable domain, in which reference TRBV5-6 and TRBJ2-7 provide the parts outside the CDR3, is DAGVTQSPTHLIKTRGQQVTLRCSPKSGHDTVSWYQQALGQGPQFIFQYYEEEERQRGNFPDRFSGHQFPNYSSELNVNALLLGDSALYLCASSLGQNNEQYFGPGTRLTVT.

This sequence joins TRBV28 and TRBJ1-1; 8 nucleotides line up with TRBD1. Germline V gene sequence: CDR1 MDHEN, CDR2 SYDVKM. With 5 bases clipped from V and 1 base from J, the junction kept 6 bases outside the gene matches. The CDR3 is made up of 15 amino acids. The chain's CDR3 is CASSPPDRENTEAFF. The CDR3 nucleotides read TGTGCCAGCAGTCCCCCGGACAGGGAGAACACTGAAGCTTTCTTT.

The chain is built from TRBV28 and TRBJ2-7, with 8 bases matching TRBD2. Trimming at V came to 2 bases and at J to 12 bases, leaving 6 bases not matched to a gene. Germline V gene lookup returns CDR1 MDHEN and CDR2 SYDVKM. This CDR3 contains 12 residues. The CDR3 coding sequence is TGTGCCAGCAGTTTAGCCGGGACTAGTCTGTACTTC. The encoded protein is CASSLAGTSLYF.

The genes are TRBV25-1 and TRBJ1-2, with TRBD1 matching over 7 bases. CDR3 length equals 12 residues. Germline V gives CDR1 MGHDK, CDR2 SYGVNS. V gave up 6 bases and J gave up 4 bases; unmatched junction bases: 2. As DNA, the CDR3 is TGTGCCAGCAGGAGGGACAGCTATGGCTACACCTTC. Protein: CASRRDSYGYTF.

V is TRBV4-3 and J is TRBJ1-5; 8 bases fit TRBD1. This CDR3 has 15 amino acids. Per germline, CDR1 LGHNA and CDR2 YSLEER. The junction had 1 base not matched to a gene; V was cut back by 1 base and J by 2 bases. CDR3 residues: CASSQATGGNQPQHF. DNA for the CDR3: TGCGCCAGCAGCCAAGCGACAGGGGGCAATCAGCCCCAGCATTTT.

This rearrangement joins TRBV10-3 to TRBJ1-3; D not resolved. The CDR3 length is 16 residues. Germline CDR1 reads ENHRY; CDR2 reads SYGVKD. The V end was cut by 1 base, the J end by 1 base, with 11 bases between. The CDR3 DNA reads as TGTGCCATCAGTGAGTATCCAGGACTTTCTGGAAACACCATATATTTT. Its translation is CAISEYPGLSGNTIYF.

The rearrangement joins TRBV7-2 to TRBJ1-2; TRBD1 matches 7 bases. V dropped 4 bases and J dropped 3; count of bases not matched to a gene: 11. Germline assignment: CDR1 SGHTA and CDR2 FQGNSA. CDR3 length equals 16 residues. The CDR3 here is CASSSDRSSPYYGYTF. CDR3 in DNA: TGTGCCAGCAGCTCGGACAGGAGCTCCCCCTACTATGGCTACACCTTC.

About this clone: The junction does not match germline at one end; this may be a read error. V usage is TRBV6-5 and J usage is TRBJ2-1, with D uncertain. Germline V gene data show CDR1 as MNHEY and CDR2 as SVGAGI. The CDR3 has 15 amino acids. The CDR3 DNA reads as TGTGCCAGCAGAGCTACCTCTCTCTCCAACAATGAGCAGTTCTTC. Residues: CASRATSLSNNEQFF.

This clone has just one count. The chain has TRBV27 and TRBJ1-6; 7 bases fit TRBD1. With 9 bases clipped from V and 8 bases from J, the junction kept 16 bases outside the gene matches. The germline gives CDR1 MNHEY, CDR2 SMNVEV (reference sequence). The CDR3 spans 16 residues. CDR3 sequence: CASQRIRGHRDSPLHF. The DNA for the CDR3 is TGTGCCAGTCAACGGATAAGGGGGCATCGCGATTCACCCCTCCACTTT.

The V and J genes are TRBV29-1 and TRBJ1-2; 11 nucleotides line up with TRBD1. From germline, CDR1 is SQVTM and CDR2 ANQGSEA. V lost 1 base and J lost 7; bases outside the gene matches: 2. This CDR3 has 13 amino acids. The CDR3 is CSVEGTGGLGYTF. The CDR3 DNA follows: TGCAGCGTTGAAGGGACAGGGGGCCTTGGCTACACCTTC.

The J gene is TRBJ1-5, the V gene TRBV2; D remains unclear. The germline V gene has CDR1 SNHLY and CDR2 FYNNEI. This CDR3 contains 17 residues. V was pared by 8 bases and J by 0 bases, with 20 bases between. The CDR3 region is CASSERMDFNSNQPQHF. CDR3 coding DNA: TGTGCCAGCTCCGAGAGGATGGATTTTAATAGCAATCAGCCCCAGCATTTT.

The genes are TRBV12-3 or TRBV12-4 and TRBJ1-1; D is ambiguous. The CDR3 has 12 amino acids. The V and J ends lost 6 bases and 8 bases respectively, with 13 bases between them. The CDR3 sequence: CASSHLGREAFF. Here the CDR3 DNA reads TGTGCCAGCAGCCACCTTGGCAGGGAAGCTTTCTTT.

V and J are TRBV2 and TRBJ2-5, with D uncertain. Germline CDR1 SNHLY, CDR2 FYNNEI. The CDR3 runs 14 residues. Trimming cost V 8 bases and J 5 bases, with 18 bases left between them. DNA of the CDR3: TGTGCCAGCTTAAACAGTGCTGAGTCTGAGACCCAGTACTTC. Its translation is CASLNSAESETQYF.

The DNA of the CDR3 is TGTGCCAGCAGACCCCCGAGGACAGGGGTTAGCTCCTATAATTCACCCCTCCACTTT. Translating gives CASRPPRTGVSSYNSPLHF. The rearrangement uses TRBV28 and TRBJ1-6; 9 bases fit TRBD1. The CDR3 consists of 19 residues. J gave up 0 bases and V 6 bases, and 12 bases lay outside the gene matches. CDR1 and CDR2 (germline): MDHEN, SYDVKM.

This chain's CDR3 is CASSWSSGQGQETQYF. CDR3 coding DNA: TGTGCCAGCAGTTGGTCAAGCGGACAGGGCCAAGAGACCCAGTACTTC. The chain has TRBV6-5 and TRBJ2-5; the match to TRBD1 covers 8 bases. V dropped 4 bases and J dropped 1; count of bases not matched to a gene: 8. The CDR3 has 16 residues. Per the germline V gene, CDR1 is MNHEY and CDR2 is SVGAGI.

The chain combines TRBV9 with TRBJ1-4, with a tentative D call TRBD1 (6 bases). Trimming left V 7 bases short and J 8 bases short, with 15 bases between. This CDR3 region has 13 residues. From germline, CDR1 is SGDLS and CDR2 YYNGEE. The chain's CDR3 is CASSQGLAEKLFF. As DNA, the CDR3 is TGTGCCAGCTCGCAGGGGTTAGCGGAAAAACTGTTTTTT.

The chain joins TRBV15 to TRBJ2-1; 7 bases match TRBD1. Germline V gives CDR1 LNHNV, CDR2 YYDKDF (reference sequence). The CDR3 has 16 residues. With 2 bases clipped from V and 3 bases from J, the junction kept 7 bases outside the gene matches. The CDR3 protein is CATSRIGRGSYNEQFF. CDR3 in DNA: TGTGCCACCAGCAGAATCGGCAGGGGGAGCTACAATGAGCAGTTCTTC.

The V and J genes are TRBV20-1 and TRBJ1-4; possibly TRBD1 for D (5 bases). This CDR3 is 14 amino acids long. With 3 bases removed from V and 5 bases from J, the gap between germline ends came to 13 bases. The germline gives CDR1 DFQATT, CDR2 SNEGSKA (reference sequence). Written as DNA, the CDR3 is TGCAGTGCTAGTTTGACAGTGGGAAATGAAAAACTGTTTTTT. Amino acid sequence: CSASLTVGNEKLFF.

This clone was counted a few times. The V call is TRBV28, the J call TRBJ1-1, with D perhaps matching TRBD1 (5 bases). The CDR3 contains 12 residues. Germline V gene lookup returns CDR1 MDHEN and CDR2 SYDVKM. V lost 6 bases and J 1 base, leaving 6 bases between the germline ends. This CDR3 reads CASRQGNTEAFF. CDR3 coding DNA: TGTGCCAGCAGGCAGGGGAACACTGAAGCTTTCTTT.

The chain couples TRBV18 to TRBJ2-4; TRBD1 agrees at 8 bases. This CDR3 region has 14 residues. J was trimmed by 7 bases and V by 5 bases; bases with no gene match: 7. Germline values: CDR1 KGHSH, CDR2 LQKENI. The CDR3 bases are TGTGCCAGCTCAATCAGGGGGCTTTGGAACATTCAGTACTTC. This gives the protein CASSIRGLWNIQYF.

The chain is built from TRBV19 and TRBJ1-2, with D perhaps TRBD1 (5 bases). V was clipped by 11 bases and J by 7 bases, with 23 bases between them. CDR1 is LNHDA and CDR2 is SQIVND in the germline V gene (reference sequence). The CDR3 covers 14 residues. CDR3 protein: CASVPSRGSAGYTF. CDR3 DNA: TGTGCCTCAGTACCAAGCCGGGGGAGTGCTGGCTACACCTTC.

The chain links TRBV29-1 to TRBJ1-5; 7 bases align to TRBD1. The V gene's germline CDR1 is SQVTM and CDR2 ANQGSEA. The CDR3 runs to 17 residues. The V and J ends lost 5 bases and 5 bases, in that order; junction bases with no gene match: 18. The CDR3, as DNA: TGCAGCGTTACTTTGACAGGGACCCGCGGGGGGGATCAGCCCCAGCATTTT. Translation gives CSVTLTGTRGGDQPQHF.

The chain is built from TRBV10-3 and TRBJ2-2; 8 bases line up with TRBD1. This CDR3 is 13 amino acids long. J was trimmed by 7 bases and V by 9 bases; bases with no gene match: 7. The germline CDR1 and CDR2 sequences are ENHRY and SYGVKD. CDR3 nucleotides: TGTGCCATTACGGACAGGGAAAGCGGGGAGCTGTTTTTT. Translation: CAITDRESGELFF.

This chain links TRBV28 with TRBJ1-6; D is perhaps TRBD1 (5 bases). Germline CDR1 and CDR2: MDHEN and SYDVKM. This CDR3 comprises 16 residues. Trimming took 3 bases from V and 2 from J, leaving 11 bases between them. The CDR3 protein is CASSLFGGTYNSPLHF. CDR3 nucleotide sequence: TGTGCCAGCAGTTTGTTTGGGGGGACCTATAATTCACCCCTCCACTTT.

The V and J genes are TRBV5-1 and TRBJ1-1, with D maybe TRBD1 (6 bases). Deletions cut 0 bases from V and 11 bases from J, with 14 bases between. Looked up from germline, CDR1 is SGHRS and CDR2 is YFSETQ. The CDR3 is 13 amino acids. The DNA for the CDR3 is TGCGCCAGCAGCTTGGGAAGGGGGTTTTGGGCTTTCTTT. Translation: CASSLGRGFWAFF.

This clone was seen a single time. The chain links TRBV10-2 to TRBJ2-7, with 8 positions matching TRBD2. There are 14 residues in the CDR3. In germline, CDR1 is WSHSY, CDR2 SAAADI. Germline trimming cut 5 bases from V and 3 bases from J; bases unmatched to any gene: 6. CDR3 amino acids: CASSRTGGYYEQYF. The CDR3 DNA sequence: TGCGCCAGCAGTAGGACGGGAGGGTACTACGAGCAGTACTTC.

This sequence joins TRBV6-2 or TRBV6-3 and TRBJ2-2; D is perhaps TRBD1 (6 bases). V was cut by 0 bases and J by 5 bases, with 19 bases left in between. This CDR3 has 18 residues. Germline V gives CDR1 MNHEY, CDR2 SVGEGT. The CDR3 sequence: CASSYSSTGRTWTGELFF. CDR3 nucleotide sequence: TGTGCCAGCAGTTACTCGTCAACAGGGAGAACTTGGACCGGGGAGCTGTTTTTT.